This T cell receptor (beta chain) was captured by sequencing in a study of T cell responses to AZD1222 COVID-19 vaccine. Regarding this clone: Its antigen is not identified. Additional DNA sequences in this sample encode the identical CDR3.

The study, taken as a whole, reports: Researchers report vaccine-associated CD4 TCRs spanning spike, with dominance at 160-218 and 743-854.

The V end was cut by 1 base, the J end by 7 bases, with 7 bases between. Germline V gene lookup returns CDR1 LNHNV and CDR2 YYDKDF (reference sequence). This CDR3 comprises 13 residues. Sequenced by immunoSEQ multiplex PCR; TCRdb stores in-frame clones only, minus some. The sample has over 100,000 clones; 90% to 95% are singletons. The sequencing here drew on peripheral blood, taken on day 0 of AZD1222 vaccination. The chain couples TRBV15 to TRBJ1-4; the D is unclear. This receptor was taken from an adult in good health. The CDR3 here is CATSRVPSEKLFF. In DNA form, the CDR3 reads TGTGCCACCAGCAGAGTCCCTAGTGAAAAACTGTTTTTT.